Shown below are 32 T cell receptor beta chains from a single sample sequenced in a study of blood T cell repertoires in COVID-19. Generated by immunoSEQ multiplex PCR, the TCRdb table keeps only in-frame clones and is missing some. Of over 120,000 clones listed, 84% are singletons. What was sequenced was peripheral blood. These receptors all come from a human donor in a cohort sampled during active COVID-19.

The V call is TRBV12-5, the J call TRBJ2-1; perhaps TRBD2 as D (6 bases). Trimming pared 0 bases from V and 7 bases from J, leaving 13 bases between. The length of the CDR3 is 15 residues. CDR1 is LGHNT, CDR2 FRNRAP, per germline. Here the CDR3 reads CASGLVRSGLNEQFF. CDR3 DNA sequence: TGTGCTAGTGGTTTGGTACGCTCGGGACTGAATGAGCAGTTCTTC.

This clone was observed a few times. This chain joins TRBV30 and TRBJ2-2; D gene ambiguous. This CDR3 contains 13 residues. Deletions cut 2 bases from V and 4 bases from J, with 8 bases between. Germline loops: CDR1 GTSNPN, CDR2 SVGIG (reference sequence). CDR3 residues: CAWSSLGTGELFF. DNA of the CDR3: TGTGCCTGGAGTTCACTCGGCACCGGGGAGCTGTTTTTT.

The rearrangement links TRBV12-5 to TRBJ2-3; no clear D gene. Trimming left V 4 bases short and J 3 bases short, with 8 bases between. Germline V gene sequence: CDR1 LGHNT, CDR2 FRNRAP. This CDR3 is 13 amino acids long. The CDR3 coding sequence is TGTGCTAGTGGTTCCCCCGGGACAGATACGCAGTATTTT. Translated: CASGSPGTDTQYF.

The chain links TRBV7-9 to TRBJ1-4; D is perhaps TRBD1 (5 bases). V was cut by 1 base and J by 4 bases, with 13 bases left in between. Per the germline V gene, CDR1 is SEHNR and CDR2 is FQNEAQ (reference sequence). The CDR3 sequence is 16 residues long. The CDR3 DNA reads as TGTGCCAGCAGCTTAGGATCGGCAGGGCTTAATGAAAAACTGTTTTTT. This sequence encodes CASSLGSAGLNEKLFF.

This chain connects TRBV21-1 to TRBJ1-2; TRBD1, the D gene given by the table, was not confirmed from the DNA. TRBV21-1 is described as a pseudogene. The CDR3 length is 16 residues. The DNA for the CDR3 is TGTGCCAGCAGCAAAACCGGGACAGGGCGGGGCTATGGCTACACCTTC. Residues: CASSKTGTGRGYGYTF.

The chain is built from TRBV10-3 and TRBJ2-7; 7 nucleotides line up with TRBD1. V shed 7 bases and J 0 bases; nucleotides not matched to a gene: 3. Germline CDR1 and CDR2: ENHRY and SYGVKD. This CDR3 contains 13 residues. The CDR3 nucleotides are TGTGCCATCAAGGGGGCCTACTCCTACGAGCAGTACTTC. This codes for CAIKGAYSYEQYF.

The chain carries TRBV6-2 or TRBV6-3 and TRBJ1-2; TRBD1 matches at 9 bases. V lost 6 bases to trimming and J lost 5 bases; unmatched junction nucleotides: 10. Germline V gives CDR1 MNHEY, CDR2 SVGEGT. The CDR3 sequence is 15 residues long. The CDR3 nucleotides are TGTGCCAGCAGCCGACCTCCGGGACAGGGATATGGCTACACCTTC. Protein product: CASSRPPGQGYGYTF.

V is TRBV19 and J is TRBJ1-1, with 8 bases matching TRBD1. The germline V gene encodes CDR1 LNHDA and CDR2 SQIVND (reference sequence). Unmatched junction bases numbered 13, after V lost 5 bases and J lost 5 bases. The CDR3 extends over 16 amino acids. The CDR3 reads CASSLLRGRGGTEAFF. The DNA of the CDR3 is TGTGCCAGTAGTCTCCTCAGGGGGCGGGGAGGTACTGAAGCTTTCTTT.

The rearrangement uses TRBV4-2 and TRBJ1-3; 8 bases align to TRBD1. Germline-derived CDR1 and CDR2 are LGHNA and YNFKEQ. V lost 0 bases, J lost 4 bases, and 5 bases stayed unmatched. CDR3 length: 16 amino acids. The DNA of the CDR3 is TGTGCCAGCAGCCAAGATCCAGGGGGCCGAGGAAACACCATATATTTT. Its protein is CASSQDPGGRGNTIYF.

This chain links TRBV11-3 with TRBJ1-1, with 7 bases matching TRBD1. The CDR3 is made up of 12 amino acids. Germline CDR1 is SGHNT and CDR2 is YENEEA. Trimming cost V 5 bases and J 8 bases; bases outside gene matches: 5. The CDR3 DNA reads TGTGCCAGCAGCCCGACAGGGCGGGAAGCTTTCTTT. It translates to CASSPTGREAFF.

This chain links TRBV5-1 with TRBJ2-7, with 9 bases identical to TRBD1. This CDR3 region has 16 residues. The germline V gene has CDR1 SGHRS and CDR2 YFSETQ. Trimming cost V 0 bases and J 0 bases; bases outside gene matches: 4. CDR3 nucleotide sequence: TGCGCCAGCAGCTTGGCTGGGACAGGGAGCTCCTACGAGCAGTACTTC. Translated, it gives CASSLAGTGSSYEQYF. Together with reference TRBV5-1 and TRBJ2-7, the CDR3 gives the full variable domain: KAGVTQTPRYLIKTRGQQVTLSCSPISGHRSVSWYQQTPGQGLQFLFEYFSETQRNKGNFPGRFSGRQFSNSRSEMNVSTLELGDSALYLCASSLAGTGSSYEQYFGPGTRLTVT.

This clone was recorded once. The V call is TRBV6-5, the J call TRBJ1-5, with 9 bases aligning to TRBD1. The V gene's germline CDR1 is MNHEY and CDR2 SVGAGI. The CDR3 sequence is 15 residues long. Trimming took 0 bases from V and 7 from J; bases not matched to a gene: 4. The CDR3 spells CASSYSRQGDQPQHF. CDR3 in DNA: TGTGCCAGCAGTTACTCGAGACAGGGGGACCAGCCCCAGCATTTT.

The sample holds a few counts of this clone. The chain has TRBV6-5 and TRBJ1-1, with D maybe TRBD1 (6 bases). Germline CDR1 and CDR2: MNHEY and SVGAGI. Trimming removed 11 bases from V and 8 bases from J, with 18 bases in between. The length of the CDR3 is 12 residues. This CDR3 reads CACHKWTAEAFF. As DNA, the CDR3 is TGTGCCTGTCACAAATGGACAGCAGAAGCTTTCTTT.

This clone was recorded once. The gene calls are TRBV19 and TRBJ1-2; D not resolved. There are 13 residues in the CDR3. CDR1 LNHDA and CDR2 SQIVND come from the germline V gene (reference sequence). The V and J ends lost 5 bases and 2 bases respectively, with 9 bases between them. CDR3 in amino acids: CASSPGWNYGYTF. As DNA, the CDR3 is TGTGCCAGTAGTCCAGGATGGAACTATGGCTACACCTTC.

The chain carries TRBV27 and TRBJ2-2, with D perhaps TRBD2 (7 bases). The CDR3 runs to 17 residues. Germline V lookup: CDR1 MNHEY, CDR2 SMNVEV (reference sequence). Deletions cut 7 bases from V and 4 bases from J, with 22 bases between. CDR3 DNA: TGTGCCAGCAACAAAATCCCCCCGGGGGGCATCACCGGGGAGCTGTTTTTT. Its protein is CASNKIPPGGITGELFF.

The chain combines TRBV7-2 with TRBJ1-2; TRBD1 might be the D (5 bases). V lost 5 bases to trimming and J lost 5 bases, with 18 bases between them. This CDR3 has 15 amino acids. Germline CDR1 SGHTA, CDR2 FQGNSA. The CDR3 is CASSQDSRSSYGYTF. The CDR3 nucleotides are TGTGCCAGCAGCCAAGACAGCCGAAGTTCTTATGGCTACACCTTC.

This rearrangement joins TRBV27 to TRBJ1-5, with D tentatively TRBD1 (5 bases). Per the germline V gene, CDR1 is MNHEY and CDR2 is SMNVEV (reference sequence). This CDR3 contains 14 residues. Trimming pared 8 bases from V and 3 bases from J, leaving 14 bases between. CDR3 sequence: CASSGVFSNQPQHF. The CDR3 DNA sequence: TGTGCCAGCTCGGGGGTTTTTTCCAATCAGCCCCAGCATTTT.

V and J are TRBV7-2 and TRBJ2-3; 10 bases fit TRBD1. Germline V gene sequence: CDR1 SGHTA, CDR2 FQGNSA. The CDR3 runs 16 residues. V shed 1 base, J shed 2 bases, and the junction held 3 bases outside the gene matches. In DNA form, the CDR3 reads TGTGCCAGCAGCTTAGGAGGACAGGGGGACACAGATACGCAGTATTTT. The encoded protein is CASSLGGQGDTDTQYF.

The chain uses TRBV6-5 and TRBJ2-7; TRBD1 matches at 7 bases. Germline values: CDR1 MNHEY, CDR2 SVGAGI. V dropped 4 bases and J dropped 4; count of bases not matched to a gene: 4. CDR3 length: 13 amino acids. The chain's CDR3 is CASSLGTAYEQYV. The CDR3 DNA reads TGTGCCAGCAGTTTAGGGACAGCTTACGAGCAGTACGTC.

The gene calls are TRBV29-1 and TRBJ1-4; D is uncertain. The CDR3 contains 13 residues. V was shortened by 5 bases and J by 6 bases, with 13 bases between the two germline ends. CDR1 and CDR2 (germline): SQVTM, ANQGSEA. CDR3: CSVPAGGDEKLFF. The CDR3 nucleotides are TGCAGCGTTCCCGCGGGAGGTGATGAAAAACTGTTTTTT.

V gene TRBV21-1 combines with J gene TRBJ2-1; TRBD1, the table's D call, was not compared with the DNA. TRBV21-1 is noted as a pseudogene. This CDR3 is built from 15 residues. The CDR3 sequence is CASSKRRDRGHEQFF. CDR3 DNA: TGTGCCAGCAGCAAACGTCGGGACAGGGGGCATGAGCAGTTCTTC.

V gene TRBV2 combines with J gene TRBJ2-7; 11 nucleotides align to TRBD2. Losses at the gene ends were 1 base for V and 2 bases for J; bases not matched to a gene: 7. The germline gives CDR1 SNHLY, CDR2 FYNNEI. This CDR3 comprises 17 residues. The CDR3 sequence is CASSEGLAGGKPYEQYF. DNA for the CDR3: TGTGCCAGCAGTGAAGGGCTAGCGGGGGGTAAACCCTACGAGCAGTACTTC.

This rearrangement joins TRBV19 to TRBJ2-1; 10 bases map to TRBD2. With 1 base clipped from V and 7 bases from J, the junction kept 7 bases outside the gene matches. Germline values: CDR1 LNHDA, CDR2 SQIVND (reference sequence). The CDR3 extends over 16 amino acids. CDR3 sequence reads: CASSIVGAGGLNEQFF. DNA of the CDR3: TGTGCCAGTAGTATAGTAGGAGCGGGGGGGCTTAATGAGCAGTTCTTC.

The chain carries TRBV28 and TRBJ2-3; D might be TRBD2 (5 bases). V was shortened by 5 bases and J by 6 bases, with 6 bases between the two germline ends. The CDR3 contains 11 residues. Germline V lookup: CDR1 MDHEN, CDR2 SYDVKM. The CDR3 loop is CASSREDTQYF. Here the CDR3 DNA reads TGTGCCAGCAGTAGGGAGGATACGCAGTATTTT.

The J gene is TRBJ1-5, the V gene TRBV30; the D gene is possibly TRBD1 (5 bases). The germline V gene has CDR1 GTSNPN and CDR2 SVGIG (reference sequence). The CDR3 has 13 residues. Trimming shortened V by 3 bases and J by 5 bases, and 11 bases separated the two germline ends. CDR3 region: CAWRDRNDQPQHF. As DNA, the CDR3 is TGTGCCTGGAGAGACAGAAACGATCAGCCCCAGCATTTT.

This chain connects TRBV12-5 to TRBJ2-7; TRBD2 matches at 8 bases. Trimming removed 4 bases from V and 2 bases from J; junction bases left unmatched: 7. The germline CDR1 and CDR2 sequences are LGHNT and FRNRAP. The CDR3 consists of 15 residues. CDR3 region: CASGSLAGGTYEQYF. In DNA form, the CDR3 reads TGTGCTAGTGGTTCCCTGGCGGGGGGCACCTACGAGCAGTACTTC.

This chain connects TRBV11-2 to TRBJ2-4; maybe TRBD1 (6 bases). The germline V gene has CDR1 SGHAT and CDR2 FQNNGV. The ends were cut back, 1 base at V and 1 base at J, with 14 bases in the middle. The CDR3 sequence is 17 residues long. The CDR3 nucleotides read TGTGCCAGCAGCTTAGTCTCTACAGGGTGGGCCAAAAACATTCAGTACTTC. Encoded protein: CASSLVSTGWAKNIQYF.

The DNA of the CDR3 is TGTGCCATCAGGAGCGACTACAATGAGCAGTTCTTC. This gives the protein CAIRSDYNEQFF. This chain uses TRBV10-3 with TRBJ2-1, with D unresolved. V was trimmed by 6 bases and J by 3 bases, leaving 6 bases between them. The CDR3 sequence is 12 residues long. Germline loops: CDR1 ENHRY, CDR2 SYGVKD.

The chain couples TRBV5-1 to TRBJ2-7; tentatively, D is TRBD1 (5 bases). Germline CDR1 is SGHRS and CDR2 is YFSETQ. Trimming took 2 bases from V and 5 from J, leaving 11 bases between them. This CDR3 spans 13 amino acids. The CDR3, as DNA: TGCGCCAGCAGCTTTGGGCAGGGCAACGAGCAGTACTTC. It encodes CASSFGQGNEQYF. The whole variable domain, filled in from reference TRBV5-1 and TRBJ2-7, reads KAGVTQTPRYLIKTRGQQVTLSCSPISGHRSVSWYQQTPGQGLQFLFEYFSETQRNKGNFPGRFSGRQFSNSRSEMNVSTLELGDSALYLCASSFGQGNEQYFGPGTRLTVT.

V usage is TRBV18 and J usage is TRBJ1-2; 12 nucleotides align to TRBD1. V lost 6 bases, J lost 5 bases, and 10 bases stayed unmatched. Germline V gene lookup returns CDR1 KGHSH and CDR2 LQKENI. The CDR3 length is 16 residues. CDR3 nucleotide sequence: TGTGCCAGCTCCCCCGTGAGGGACAGGGGGCTTTATGGCTACACCTTC. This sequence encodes CASSPVRDRGLYGYTF.

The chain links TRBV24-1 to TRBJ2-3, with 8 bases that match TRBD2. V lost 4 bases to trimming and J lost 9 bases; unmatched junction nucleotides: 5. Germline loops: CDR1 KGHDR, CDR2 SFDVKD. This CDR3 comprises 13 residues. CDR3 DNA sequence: TGTGCCACCAGTGAGACCGGGACTAGAACGCAGTATTTT. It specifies CATSETGTRTQYF.

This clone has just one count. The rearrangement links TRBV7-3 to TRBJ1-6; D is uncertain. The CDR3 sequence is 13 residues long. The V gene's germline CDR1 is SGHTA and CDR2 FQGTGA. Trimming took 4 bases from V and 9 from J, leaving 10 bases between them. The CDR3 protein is CASSSLPGSPLHF. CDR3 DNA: TGTGCCAGCAGCTCCTTACCGGGTTCACCCCTCCACTTT.